This TCR beta chain originates from a study of early T cells in non-severe SARS-CoV-2 infection (dated by TCRdb to about 2021). Regarding the research as a whole: Bulk RNA from unsorted whole blood was used for TCR sequencing, so alpha and beta chains could not be paired. The investigation overall reported the following: VDJdb matching was skewed toward anti-spike CD8 responses and likely underestimated virus-specific expansions by missing private and CD4 specificities.

The library was generated by 5' RACE. Sequencer: NextSeq 500. The TCR library protocol attached unique molecular identifiers to individual cDNA molecules to correct for sequencing error and PCR bias. Both TCR alpha and beta chains were sequenced, and tight co-correlation was observed between alpha and beta sequence abundances in each sample. The source study handled its data this way. Decombinator V4 was used to annotate TCR sequences for V gene, J gene and CDR3. TCRs were defined as expanded if a significant change between any two time points was detected under a Poisson model with p below 0.0001. TCR abundances were normalised to the total number of TCRs sequenced per sample and were expressed as counts per million. MAIT TCRs were defined by TRAV1-2 paired with TRAJ12, TRAJ20 or TRAJ33, and iNKT TCRs by TRAV10 paired with TRAJ18. VDJdb, accessed 1 November 2021, was searched for CMV, EBV and SARS-CoV-2 annotated TCRs, excluding TCRs annotated for multiple antigens. TCRdb applied fastp at Q25 and MiXCR to the public reads, then kept only in-frame beta chains. Rows with a matching CDR3 protein are joined into one entry that keeps the most common DNA and genes. What appears here as the V and J calls and clone size reflects TCRdb's work, not the paper's. In this sample the table shows around 80,000 distinct CDR3 sequences, roughly 13% of which occur a single time. The top ten clonotypes cover roughly 6% of the sample.

Concerning this clonotype itself: This receptor's antigen is unknown. Per-base quality was not reported, and no clone a single base away is much larger than it.

The study was a case-control design nested within a healthcare worker cohort in London, UK, with weekly nasopharyngeal swab PCR tests and blood sampling. Healthcare workers were enrolled in the week of the UK lockdown, from 23 to 31 March 2020, and were followed every week for up to roughly 16 weeks. The germline V end is reduced by 0 bases and the J end by 7 bases; junction bases left unmatched: 3. Sequences SGHRS (CDR1) and YFSETQ (CDR2) are obtained from the germline V gene. The CDR3 measures 15 amino acids from cysteine to phenylalanine. The sequence is cut down to CDR3 DNA, 45 bases in frame from base 1.

The sequenced material came from whole blood. The chain is made from TRBV5-1 and TRBJ1-4; 10 of the junction bases match TRBD1. The origin of this receptor is an adult who was a healthcare worker with PCR-confirmed SARS-CoV-2 infection or an uninfected control (not recorded which). The DNA is as follows: TGCGCCAGCAGCTTGGAGAGGACAGGGGGTGAAAAACTGTTTTTT. The translation is CASSLERTGGEKLFF.